This TCR beta chain was captured by sequencing in a study of regulatory T cells in long-lasting Graves disease. Documented time point: persistent/refractory GD, antithyroid drugs over 5 years with positive TRAb. PBMC RNA was the source of the TCR library. The CDR3 sequence is 13 residues long. Trimming took 2 bases from V and 8 from J, leaving 12 bases between them. The germline V gene encodes CDR1 MNHEY and CDR2 SMNVEV (reference sequence). Many counts were recorded for this clonotype. Libraries of TCR beta came from iRepertoire HTBI primers plus Arm-PCR of CDR3 regions. Each CDR3 protein gets one entry after TCRdb re-called the multiplex PCR reads with MiXCR. This table holds about 340,000 distinct CDR3 sequences, 20% found once.

The V call is TRBV27, the J call TRBJ1-2; TRBD1 might be the D (5 bases). The sequence was collected from a female donor with Graves disease. The sample here was peripheral blood mononuclear cells (PBMCs), taken when the disease was refractory, from a patient treated with antithyroid drugs. CDR3 sequence (DNA): TGTGCCAGCAGTTTAAGAGGGACCGGGGGCTACACCTTC. Protein product: CASSLRGTGGYTF.